These 15 T cell receptor beta chains originate from one sample sequenced in a study of shared clonotypes between healthy human individuals. The naive CD8 population came from CD45RO-negative cells selected for CCR7, without terminally differentiated effector memory CD45RA+ cells. Assay used: immunoSEQ multiplex PCR; TCRdb lists only in-frame clones, some missing. The repertoire holds about 2 million clones, with approximately 94% as singletons. Sequences were obtained from naive CD8+ T cells sorted from blood. The receptors originated from a man aged 18-30 years in good health.

This clone has a single count. This chain joins TRBV5-1 and TRBJ2-7, with TRBD1 identical over 7 bases. The germline V gene encodes CDR1 SGHRS and CDR2 YFSETQ. The CDR3 contains 12 residues. V gave up 4 bases and J gave up 6 bases; unmatched junction bases: 4. CDR3 sequence (DNA): TGCGCCAGCAGCATTACAGGGGCCGAGCAGTACTTC. Translating it yields CASSITGAEQYF.

This clone was counted a single time. The chain carries TRBV4-3 and TRBJ2-5; the D gene is possibly TRBD2 (5 bases). Germline lookup yields CDR1 LGHNA and CDR2 YSLEER. Trimming left V 0 bases short and J 2 bases short, with 19 bases between. This CDR3 has 18 amino acids. In nucleotides, the CDR3 is TGCGCCAGCAGCCAAGATCACTTCACCGGCGGGCTACAAGAGACCCAGTACTTC. This codes for CASSQDHFTGGLQETQYF.

The V gene is TRBV10-3, the J gene TRBJ2-2, with 9 positions matching TRBD1. The CDR3 is made up of 17 amino acids. With V trimmed by 4 bases and J by 4 bases, 10 bases remained unmatched. Germline CDR1 is ENHRY and CDR2 is SYGVKD. In DNA form, the CDR3 reads TGTGCCATCAGTGGTTCTGGACAGGGGTACGGCACCGGGGAGCTGTTTTTT. This gives the protein CAISGSGQGYGTGELFF.

The chain links TRBV27 to TRBJ1-5, with D possibly TRBD1 on 6 matching bases. The germline V gene has CDR1 MNHEY and CDR2 SMNVEV (reference sequence). V lost 5 bases and J 6 bases, leaving 20 bases between the germline ends. The CDR3 totals 16 residues. The chain's CDR3 is CASSESAGEVSQPQHF. In nucleotides, the CDR3 is TGTGCCAGCAGTGAATCGGCAGGGGAGGTCAGTCAGCCCCAGCATTTT.

The rearrangement joins TRBV11-2 to TRBJ2-2; the D is unclear. Looked up from germline, CDR1 is SGHAT and CDR2 is FQNNGV. V lost 1 base, J lost 3 bases, and 12 bases lay in between. The CDR3 is 16 amino acids. The DNA for the CDR3 is TGTGCCAGCAGCTTAGGGAGCTGGATTTACACCGGGGAGCTGTTTTTT. Translation: CASSLGSWIYTGELFF.

In this sample, this clone turned up once. The chain combines TRBV5-1 with TRBJ2-7; D is undetermined. In germline, CDR1 is SGHRS, CDR2 YFSETQ. The length of the CDR3 is 18 residues. V was shortened by 4 bases and J by 3 bases, with 26 bases between the two germline ends. The CDR3 DNA sequence: TGCGCCAGCAGCCCGGACGATCCGGGCCGACCTCTTCGCTACGAGCAGTACTTC. It yields the protein CASSPDDPGRPLRYEQYF. The complete variable domain, with remaining parts taken from reference TRBV5-1 and TRBJ2-7, reads KAGVTQTPRYLIKTRGQQVTLSCSPISGHRSVSWYQQTPGQGLQFLFEYFSETQRNKGNFPGRFSGRQFSNSRSEMNVSTLELGDSALYLCASSPDDPGRPLRYEQYFGPGTRLTVT.

The chain uses TRBV4-1 and TRBJ2-7; D gene ambiguous. V gave up 0 bases and J gave up 6 bases, with 9 bases separating them. Germline V gene data show CDR1 as MGHRA and CDR2 as YSYEKL. This CDR3 comprises 13 residues. As DNA, the CDR3 is TGCGCCAGCAGCCAAGATGGGAAGGGCGAGCAGTACTTC. Amino acids: CASSQDGKGEQYF.

The chain employs TRBV4-3 and TRBJ2-7, with unresolved D. V was clipped by 1 base and J by 0 bases, with 16 bases between them. Per the germline V gene, CDR1 is LGHNA and CDR2 is YSLEER. The CDR3 spans 17 residues. The CDR3 sequence: CASSQVHSGLTSYEQYF. CDR3 DNA sequence: TGCGCCAGCAGCCAAGTCCATTCCGGCCTCACCTCCTACGAGCAGTACTTC.

This chain links TRBV27 with TRBJ2-7; TRBD1 is a possible D gene (6 bases). The CDR3 spans 14 residues. Germline V gene data show CDR1 as MNHEY and CDR2 as SMNVEV (reference sequence). The V and J ends lost 4 bases and 7 bases respectively, with 17 bases between them. The DNA of the CDR3 is TGTGCCAGCAGTTGGGACACCCATCTTGGGGAGCAGTACTTC. Residues: CASSWDTHLGEQYF.

The chain carries TRBV5-6 and TRBJ2-3, with D perhaps TRBD2 (8 bases). The V gene lost 0 bases and the J gene lost 3 bases, with 23 bases spanning the gap. Germline CDR1 is SGHDT and CDR2 is YYEEEE. The CDR3 is made up of 19 amino acids. The CDR3 DNA reads TGTGCCAGCAGCTTGGTACGGGAGGGGGCAGGGATTCCGACAGATACGCAGTATTTT. This gives the protein CASSLVREGAGIPTDTQYF.

The sample holds a few counts of this clone. This chain links TRBV5-4 with TRBJ1-6, with unresolved D. V was trimmed by 0 bases and J by 9 bases, leaving 7 bases between them. The CDR3 runs 13 residues. Germline CDR1 reads SGHNT; CDR2 reads YYREEE (reference sequence). The CDR3 DNA follows: TGTGCCAGCAGCTTGGGGCCGGCTTCACCCCTCCACTTT. Its translation: CASSLGPASPLHF.

V usage is TRBV6-5 and J usage is TRBJ2-3; D is ambiguous. The CDR3 spans 11 residues. The ends were cut back, 10 bases at V and 4 bases at J, with 9 bases in the middle. Germline CDR1 and CDR2: MNHEY and SVGAGI. Written as DNA, the CDR3 is TGTGCCACCAAGACCCCAGATACGCAGTATTTT. Amino acid sequence: CATKTPDTQYF.

V is TRBV19 and J is TRBJ2-3; either TRBD1 or TRBD2 may fit D (6 bases each). CDR1 is LNHDA, CDR2 SQIVND, per germline (reference sequence). Trimming removed 9 bases from V and 5 bases from J, with 18 bases in between. The CDR3 runs 14 residues. CDR3 nucleotide sequence: TGTGCCAGCATTGGAAGGGGGGCAGGAGATACGCAGTATTTT. Protein: CASIGRGAGDTQYF.

The gene calls are TRBV9 and TRBJ1-2; no clear D. The CDR3 loop spans 15 amino acids. The germline gives CDR1 SGDLS, CDR2 YYNGEE. The ends were cut back, 4 bases at V and 0 bases at J, with 13 bases in the middle. CDR3 sequence: CASSMEINANYGYTF. CDR3 coding DNA: TGTGCCAGCAGCATGGAAATAAACGCTAACTATGGCTACACCTTC. Full variable domain (rest looked up from reference TRBV9 and TRBJ1-2): DSGVTQTPKHLITATGQRVTLRCSPRSGDLSVYWYQQSLDQGLQFLIQYYNGEERAKGNILERFSAQQFPDLHSELNLSSLELGDSALYFCASSMEINANYGYTFGSGTRLTVV.

Of note for this clone: This CDR3 is also generated by other DNA sequences in the sample. The chain couples TRBV5-6 to TRBJ2-7; D is unresolved. CDR3 length: 12 residues. CDR1 and CDR2 from the germline V gene are SGHDT and YYEEEE. Trimming removed 1 base from V and 1 base from J, with 3 bases in between. The CDR3 sequence is CASSLSSYEQYF. The DNA for the CDR3 is TGTGCCAGCAGCTTGAGTTCCTACGAGCAGTACTTC.